Sequencing of this T cell receptor (beta chain) was carried out in a study of response to subunit inactivated influenza vaccine (dated by TCRdb to 2016 to 2019). Regarding the complete study: Deep quantitative T cell receptor repertoire profiling was used in the study to track responses to a trivalent subunit inactivated influenza vaccine.

The library relied on RT-PCR. Sequencing was performed on an Illumina HiSeq 2500. In TCRdb, the public reads were trimmed at Q25 with fastp and aligned with MiXCR, with productive beta chains retained. Each CDR3 protein appears once, grouped with its most common genes and DNA. The sample contains roughly 500,000 distinct CDR3 sequences, 16% of them found a single time. The ten largest account for approximately 3% of the sample. Trimming takes 2 bases off V and 9 bases off J; junction bases not matched to a gene: 10. According to the germline V gene, CDR1 reads MNHEY and CDR2 reads SVGAGI. From the cysteine up to the phenylalanine, the CDR3 has a length of 15 residues. CDR3 DNA only is kept here, 45 bases in frame from base 1. In this sample, this clonotype turned up a few times. The antigen this receptor binds is unknown. Base qualities are not provided; no much larger clone lies one nucleotide away.

The full study reports these points: It was suggested by the authors that each seasonal influenza vaccination may recruit only a limited number of new T cells.

This TCR was recovered from a man between 50 and 75 years old who received an inactivated influenza vaccine. Donor details come from another sample of the same person, matched by shared clones. The chain is encoded by TRBV6-5 joined to TRBJ2-3; 8 junctional bases match TRBD2. Specimen: CD4+ T cells sorted from PBMCs, collected less than 30 months after vaccination. The DNA is TGTGCCAGCAGTTACAGATCTCTCGGGGGGGCCACGCAGTATTTT. Its protein product is CASSYRSLGGATQYF.